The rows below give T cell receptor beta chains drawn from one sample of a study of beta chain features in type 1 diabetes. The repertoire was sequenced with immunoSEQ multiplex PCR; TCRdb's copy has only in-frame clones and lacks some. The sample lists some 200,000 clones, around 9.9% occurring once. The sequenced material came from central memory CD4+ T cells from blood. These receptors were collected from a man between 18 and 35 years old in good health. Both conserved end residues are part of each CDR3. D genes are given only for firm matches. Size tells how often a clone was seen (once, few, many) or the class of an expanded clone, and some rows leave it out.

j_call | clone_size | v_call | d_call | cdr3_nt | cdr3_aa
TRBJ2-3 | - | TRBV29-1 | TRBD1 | TGCAGCGTTGTTCAGGGGGCAGGGGATACGCAGTATTTT | CSVVQGAGDTQYF
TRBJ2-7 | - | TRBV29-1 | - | TGCAGCGTTGTGCGGGCGGAGGGTCAATACGAGCAGTACTTC | CSVVRAEGQYEQYF
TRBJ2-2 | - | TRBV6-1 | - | TGTGCCAGCATCGACAGGAACACCGGGGAGCTGTTTTTT | CASIDRNTGELFF
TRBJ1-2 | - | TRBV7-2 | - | TGTGCCAGCAGCTTAGAGCGGGGCCTCTATGGCTACACCTTC | CASSLERGLYGYTF
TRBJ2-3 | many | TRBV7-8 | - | TGTGCCAGCATTTCCGTGCGGAGGGGGGATACGCAGTATTTT | CASISVRRGDTQYF
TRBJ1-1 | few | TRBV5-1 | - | TGCGCCAGCAGCTTCGACCTGATGAACACTGAAGCTTTCTTT | CASSFDLMNTEAFF
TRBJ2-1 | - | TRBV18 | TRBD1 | TGTGCCAGCTCACCTGGGACAGGGGGTGAATTGCAGTTCTTC | CASSPGTGGELQFF
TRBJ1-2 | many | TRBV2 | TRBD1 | TGTGCCAGCAGCAGGACAGGGCACCGTGGCTACACCTTC | CASSRTGHRGYTF
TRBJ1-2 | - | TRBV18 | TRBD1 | TGTGCCAGCTCACCACAAACCCAGGGGGCGCAAGGCTACACCTTC | CASSPQTQGAQGYTF
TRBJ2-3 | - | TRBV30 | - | TGTGCCTGGAGAATAGCGGCTAGCACAGATACGCAGTATTTT | CAWRIAASTDTQYF
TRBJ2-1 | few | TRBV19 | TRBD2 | TGTGCCAGTAGTCTCGTCTTGTGGCTCGGGAGGGTGGAGCAGTTCTTC | CASSLVLWLGRVEQFF
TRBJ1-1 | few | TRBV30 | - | TGTGCCTGGAGTGTTCTAGGGGCGGGATGGACTGAAGCTTTCTTT | CAWSVLGAGWTEAFF
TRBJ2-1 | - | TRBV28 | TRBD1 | TGTGCCAGCGGGAGCGTCGGGACAGGGAAAAATGAGCAGTTCTTC | CASGSVGTGKNEQFF
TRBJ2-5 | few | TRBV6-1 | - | TGTGCCAGCAGTGAATATCCCGGGACGTGGGGGACCCAGTACTTC | CASSEYPGTWGTQYF
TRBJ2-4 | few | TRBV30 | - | TGTGCCTGGAGTGAGGGGTTCGGAAACATTCAGTACTTC | CAWSEGFGNIQYF